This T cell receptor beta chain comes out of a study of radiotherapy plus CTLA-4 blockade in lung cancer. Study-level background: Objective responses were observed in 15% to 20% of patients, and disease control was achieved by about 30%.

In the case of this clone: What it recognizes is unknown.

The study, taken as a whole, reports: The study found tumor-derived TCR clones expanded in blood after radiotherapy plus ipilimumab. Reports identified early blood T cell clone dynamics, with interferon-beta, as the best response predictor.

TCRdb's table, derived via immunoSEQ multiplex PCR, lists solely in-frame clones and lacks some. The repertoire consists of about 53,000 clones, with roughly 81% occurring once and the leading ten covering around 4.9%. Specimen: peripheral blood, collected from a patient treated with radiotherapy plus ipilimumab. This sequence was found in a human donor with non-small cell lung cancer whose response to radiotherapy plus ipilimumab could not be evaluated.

The CDR3 DNA reads TGTGCCTGGAGTGAAAGGGACAGGCCATACGATCAGCCCCAGCATTTT. Protein product: CAWSERDRPYDQPQHF. This chain joins TRBV30 and TRBJ1-5, with 8 bases fitting TRBD1. The trim removed 1 base at V and 5 bases at J, leaving 10 bases unmatched. Per germline, CDR1 GTSNPN and CDR2 SVGIG (reference sequence). There are 16 residues in the CDR3.